The rows below give T cell receptor beta chains drawn from one sample of a study of T cell changes during pregnancy in multiple sclerosis. The repertoire was sequenced with immunoSEQ multiplex PCR; TCRdb's copy has only in-frame clones and lacks some. The table has around 69,000 clones, approximately 94% seen once. Sequences were derived from peripheral blood, sampled in the second trimester of pregnancy. These receptors originate from a female donor in good health, enrolled as a control in a pregnancy study. Each CDR3 is given with its conserved first and last residue. Fields, in order: CDR3 protein, CDR3 DNA, J gene, V gene, clone size, D gene. A D gene is named only where the DNA matches it firmly. A row's size may be missing; if present it is once, few, many or a size class.

CDR3aa: CASSLRPSGGRNEQYF
CDR3nt: TGTGCCAGCAGCTTACGGCCTAGCGGGGGGAGAAACGAGCAGTACTTC
j_gene: TRBJ2-7
v_gene: TRBV13
abundance: once
d_gene: TRBD2

CDR3aa: CASSITGSGYTF
CDR3nt: TGTGCCAGCAGTATAACAGGGTCAGGCTACACCTTC
j_gene: TRBJ1-2
v_gene: TRBV6-6
abundance: .
d_gene: .

CDR3aa: CASSLIRGAYNEQFF
CDR3nt: TGCGCCAGCAGCCTCATCCGGGGGGCTTACAATGAGCAGTTCTTC
j_gene: TRBJ2-1
v_gene: TRBV5-1
abundance: .
d_gene: .

CDR3aa: CASSSGGTSGGTMKQFF
CDR3nt: TGCGCCAGCAGCTCGGGAGGGACTAGCGGGGGCACAATGAAGCAGTTCTTC
j_gene: TRBJ2-1
v_gene: TRBV5-1
abundance: .
d_gene: TRBD2

CDR3aa: CASSLEPSTDTQYF
CDR3nt: TGTGCCAGCAGCTTAGAGCCGAGCACAGATACGCAGTATTTT
j_gene: TRBJ2-3
v_gene: TRBV7-6
abundance: .
d_gene: .

CDR3aa: CASSQGIGLENIQYF
CDR3nt: TGCGCCAGCAGCCAAGGTATCGGACTAGAAAACATTCAGTACTTC
j_gene: TRBJ2-4
v_gene: TRBV4-3
abundance: .
d_gene: TRBD2

CDR3aa: CSVRQGAYEQYF
CDR3nt: TGCAGCGTACGACAGGGGGCCTACGAGCAGTACTTC
j_gene: TRBJ2-7
v_gene: TRBV29-1
abundance: .
d_gene: TRBD1

CDR3aa: CATSRDSYEQYF
CDR3nt: TGTGCCACCAGCAGAGACAGTTACGAGCAGTACTTC
j_gene: TRBJ2-7
v_gene: TRBV15
abundance: .
d_gene: .

CDR3aa: CASSAGQGADSYGYTF
CDR3nt: TGTGCCAGCAGCGCGGGACAGGGGGCCGATAGCTATGGCTACACCTTC
j_gene: TRBJ1-2
v_gene: TRBV9
abundance: .
d_gene: TRBD1

CDR3aa: CASSQPSLERGAWTGELFF
CDR3nt: TGTGCCAGCAGCCAACCTAGCCTTGAACGGGGGGCATGGACCGGGGAGCTGTTTTTT
j_gene: TRBJ2-2
v_gene: TRBV4-2
abundance: once
d_gene: .

CDR3aa: CASSLGTGKQSPLHF
CDR3nt: TGTGCCAGCAGCTTAGGGACAGGGAAGCAGTCACCCCTCCACTTT
j_gene: TRBJ1-6
v_gene: TRBV7-9
abundance: few
d_gene: TRBD1

CDR3aa: CAISEVSIPGNTEAFF
CDR3nt: TGTGCCATCAGTGAGGTAAGCATCCCGGGGAACACTGAAGCTTTCTTT
j_gene: TRBJ1-1
v_gene: TRBV10-3
abundance: .
d_gene: .

CDR3aa: CASSSSGNYGYTF
CDR3nt: TGTGCCAGCAGTTCCTCCGGGAACTATGGCTACACCTTC
j_gene: TRBJ1-2
v_gene: TRBV6-6
abundance: once
d_gene: .

CDR3aa: CASSKGQSSNQPQHF
CDR3nt: TGTGCCAGTAGTAAGGGACAGTCTAGCAATCAGCCCCAGCATTTT
j_gene: TRBJ1-5
v_gene: TRBV19
abundance: .
d_gene: TRBD1

CDR3aa: CASSLVRTSGGHEQYF
CDR3nt: TGCGCCAGCAGCTTGGTCCGGACTAGCGGGGGTCACGAGCAGTACTTC
j_gene: TRBJ2-7
v_gene: TRBV5-1
abundance: few
d_gene: TRBD2

CDR3aa: CASSLGATLPYEQYF
CDR3nt: TGTGCCAGCAGCTTAGGGGCCACACTACCCTACGAGCAGTACTTC
j_gene: TRBJ2-7
v_gene: TRBV5-4
abundance: .
d_gene: .

CDR3aa: CASSPTGFGETQYF
CDR3nt: TGTGCCAGCAGCCCCACGGGGTTCGGGGAGACCCAGTACTTC
j_gene: TRBJ2-5
v_gene: TRBV13
abundance: once
d_gene: .

CDR3aa: CASSLAGGSLGEQFF
CDR3nt: TGTGCCAGCAGCTTAGCGGGGGGATCCCTCGGTGAGCAGTTCTTC
j_gene: TRBJ2-1
v_gene: TRBV27
abundance: .
d_gene: TRBD2

CDR3aa: CASSSGGRGRQDSYEQYF
CDR3nt: TGTGCCAGCAGCTCGGGCGGCAGGGGGAGACAGGACTCCTACGAGCAGTACTTC
j_gene: TRBJ2-7
v_gene: TRBV7-9
abundance: .
d_gene: TRBD1

CDR3aa: CASSLGLLNEQFF
CDR3nt: TGTGCCAGCAGTCTCGGACTCCTCAATGAGCAGTTCTTC
j_gene: TRBJ2-1
v_gene: TRBV28
abundance: .
d_gene: .

CDR3aa: CASSLPSRETQYF
CDR3nt: TGTGCCAGCAGCCTGCCCTCCCGGGAGACCCAGTACTTC
j_gene: TRBJ2-5
v_gene: TRBV7-2
abundance: .
d_gene: .

CDR3aa: CASSSGQGDYEQYF
CDR3nt: TGTGCCAGCAGTTCTGGACAGGGGGACTACGAGCAGTACTTC
j_gene: TRBJ2-7
v_gene: TRBV27
abundance: .
d_gene: TRBD1

CDR3aa: CASSAGTRGKDTQYF
CDR3nt: TGTGCCAGCAGCGCCGGGACCCGGGGGAAAGATACGCAGTATTTT
j_gene: TRBJ2-3
v_gene: TRBV9
abundance: .
d_gene: .

CDR3aa: CASRYSGGYSYEQYF
CDR3nt: TGTGCCAGCAGGTATAGCGGGGGATACTCCTACGAGCAGTACTTC
j_gene: TRBJ2-7
v_gene: TRBV28
abundance: .
d_gene: TRBD2

CDR3aa: CASSLALGPVAGETQYF
CDR3nt: TGCGCCAGCAGCTTGGCATTGGGTCCGGTGGCCGGGGAGACCCAGTACTTC
j_gene: TRBJ2-5
v_gene: TRBV5-1
abundance: .
d_gene: .

CDR3aa: CASRRRTENNYGYTF
CDR3nt: TGTGCCAGCAGGCGACGGACAGAAAATAACTATGGCTACACCTTC
j_gene: TRBJ1-2
v_gene: TRBV6-6
abundance: .
d_gene: .

CDR3aa: CSVRDRGRQYF
CDR3nt: TGCAGCGTCCGGGACAGGGGGCGGCAGTACTTC
j_gene: TRBJ2-7
v_gene: TRBV29-1
abundance: .
d_gene: TRBD1

CDR3aa: CAEWGDYGYTF
CDR3nt: TGTGCCGAATGGGGAGACTATGGCTACACCTTC
j_gene: TRBJ1-2
v_gene: TRBV28
abundance: .
d_gene: .

CDR3aa: CASSESRRVTGGEKLFF
CDR3nt: TGCGCCAGCAGTGAGTCTCGGAGGGTGACAGGGGGCGAAAAACTGTTTTTT
j_gene: TRBJ1-4
v_gene: TRBV10-1
abundance: .
d_gene: TRBD1

CDR3aa: CASSPLAAGATNRNEQFF
CDR3nt: TGTGCCAGCAGCCCCCTCGCAGCGGGGGCCACTAATCGCAATGAGCAGTTCTTC
j_gene: TRBJ2-1
v_gene: TRBV7-2
abundance: .
d_gene: TRBD2

CDR3aa: CASSQDGPGGPSNEQFF
CDR3nt: TGTGCCAGCAGCCAAGACGGTCCGGGGGGGCCGAGCAATGAGCAGTTCTTC
j_gene: TRBJ2-1
v_gene: TRBV4-2
abundance: .
d_gene: TRBD2

CDR3aa: CASSSRTGLAEAFF
CDR3nt: TGTGCCAGCAGCTCCCGGACAGGGCTGGCTGAAGCTTTCTTT
j_gene: TRBJ1-1
v_gene: TRBV11-2
abundance: .
d_gene: TRBD1

CDR3aa: CASSFLGGGGEQYF
CDR3nt: TGTGCCAGCAGTTTTCTTGGGGGCGGGGGTGAGCAGTACTTC
j_gene: TRBJ2-7
v_gene: TRBV27
abundance: .
d_gene: .

CDR3aa: CASSPGTRYGYTF
CDR3nt: TGTGCCAGCAGCCCCGGGACACGCTATGGCTACACCTTC
j_gene: TRBJ1-2
v_gene: TRBV9
abundance: few
d_gene: .

CDR3aa: CASADRGRTGELFF
CDR3nt: TGTGCCAGTGCCGACAGGGGGCGGACCGGGGAGCTGTTTTTT
j_gene: TRBJ2-2
v_gene: TRBV19
abundance: .
d_gene: TRBD1

CDR3aa: CASSSQRDGYTF
CDR3nt: TGTGCCAGCAGCTCCCAAAGAGATGGCTACACCTTC
j_gene: TRBJ1-2
v_gene: TRBV7-9
abundance: .
d_gene: .

CDR3aa: CAIGVSSLYGYTF
CDR3nt: TGTGCCATAGGGGTCAGCAGTCTCTATGGCTACACCTTC
j_gene: TRBJ1-2
v_gene: TRBV10-3
abundance: .
d_gene: .

CDR3aa: CASSLGGGTKETQYF
CDR3nt: TGTGCCAGCAGCTTAGGGGGCGGGACTAAAGAGACCCAGTACTTC
j_gene: TRBJ2-5
v_gene: TRBV7-8
abundance: .
d_gene: TRBD2

CDR3aa: CASSQGVSGNTIYF
CDR3nt: TGTGCCAGCAGTCAGGGGGTCTCTGGAAACACCATATATTTT
j_gene: TRBJ1-3
v_gene: TRBV2
abundance: .
d_gene: TRBD1

CDR3aa: CASSQGHSTDTQYF
CDR3nt: TGCGCCAGCAGCCAAGGGCATAGCACAGATACGCAGTATTTT
j_gene: TRBJ2-3
v_gene: TRBV4-3
abundance: .
d_gene: .

CDR3aa: CASSPGGASYNEQFF
CDR3nt: TGCGCCAGCAGCCCCGGGGGGGCCTCCTACAATGAGCAGTTCTTC
j_gene: TRBJ2-1
v_gene: TRBV4-3
abundance: .
d_gene: TRBD2

CDR3aa: CASSQTAERQGAWQPQHF
CDR3nt: TGTGCCAGCAGCCAAACCGCGGAAAGACAGGGGGCCTGGCAGCCCCAGCATTTT
j_gene: TRBJ1-5
v_gene: TRBV4-2
abundance: .
d_gene: TRBD1

CDR3aa: CASSPGQGVMSNQPQHF
CDR3nt: TGTGCCAGCAGTCCCGGACAGGGGGTGATGAGCAATCAGCCCCAGCATTTT
j_gene: TRBJ1-5
v_gene: TRBV28
abundance: .
d_gene: TRBD1

CDR3aa: CASSSRRVETGELFF
CDR3nt: TGTGCCAGCAGCTCCCGGAGAGTGGAAACCGGGGAGCTGTTTTTT
j_gene: TRBJ2-2
v_gene: TRBV7-9
abundance: once
d_gene: .

CDR3aa: CASSWTSGGLGEQYF
CDR3nt: TGTGCCAGCAGCTGGACTAGCGGGGGATTGGGCGAGCAGTACTTC
j_gene: TRBJ2-7
v_gene: TRBV7-2
abundance: .
d_gene: TRBD2

CDR3aa: CASSSQRGKNF
CDR3nt: TGTGCCAGCAGCTCCCAGCGGGGCAAGAACTTC
j_gene: TRBJ2-7
v_gene: TRBV7-9
abundance: .
d_gene: TRBD2

CDR3aa: CASSFAVGGEYWNIQYF
CDR3nt: TGTGCCAGCAGCTTCGCCGTGGGGGGGGAGTATTGGAACATTCAGTACTTC
j_gene: TRBJ2-4
v_gene: TRBV7-9
abundance: .
d_gene: TRBD2